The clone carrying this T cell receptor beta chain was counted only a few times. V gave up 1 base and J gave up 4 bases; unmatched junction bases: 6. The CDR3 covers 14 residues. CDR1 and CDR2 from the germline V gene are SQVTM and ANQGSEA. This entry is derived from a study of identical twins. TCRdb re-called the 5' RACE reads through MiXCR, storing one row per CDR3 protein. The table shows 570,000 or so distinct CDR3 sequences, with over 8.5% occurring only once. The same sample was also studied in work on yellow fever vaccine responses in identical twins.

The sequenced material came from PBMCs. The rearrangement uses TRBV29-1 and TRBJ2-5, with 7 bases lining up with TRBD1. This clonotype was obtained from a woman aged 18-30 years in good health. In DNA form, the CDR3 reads TGCAGCGTTGAAGGGAAGGGGGCTGGAGAGACCCAGTACTTC. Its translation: CSVEGKGAGETQYF.